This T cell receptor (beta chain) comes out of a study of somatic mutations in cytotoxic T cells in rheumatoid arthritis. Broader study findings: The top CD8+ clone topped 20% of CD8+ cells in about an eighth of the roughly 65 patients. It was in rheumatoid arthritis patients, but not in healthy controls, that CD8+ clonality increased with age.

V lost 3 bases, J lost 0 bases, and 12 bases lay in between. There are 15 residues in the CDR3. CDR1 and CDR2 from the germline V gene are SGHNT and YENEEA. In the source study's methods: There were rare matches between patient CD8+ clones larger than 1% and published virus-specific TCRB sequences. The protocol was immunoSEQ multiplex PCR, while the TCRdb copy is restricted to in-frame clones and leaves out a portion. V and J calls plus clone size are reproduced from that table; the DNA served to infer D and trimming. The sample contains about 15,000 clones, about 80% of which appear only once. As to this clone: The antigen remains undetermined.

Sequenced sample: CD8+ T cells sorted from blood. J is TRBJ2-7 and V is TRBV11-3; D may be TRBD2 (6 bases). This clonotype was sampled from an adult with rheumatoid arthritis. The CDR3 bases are TGTGCCAGCAGCTTGCGGGGATTACCCTCCTACGAGCAGTACTTC. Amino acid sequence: CASSLRGLPSYEQYF. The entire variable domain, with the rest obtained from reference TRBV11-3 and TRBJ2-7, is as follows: EAGVVQSPRYKIIEKKQPVAFWCNPISGHNTLYWYLQNLGQGPELLIRYENEEAVDDSQLPKDRFSAERLKGVDSTLKIQPAELGDSAVYLCASSLRGLPSYEQYFGPGTRLTVT.